This record looks at one T cell receptor beta chain sequence and its context. Study processing details: Amplifying reference gene primers gave estimates of nucleated cell counts. Clones were read by immunoSEQ multiplex PCR, and TCRdb kept only the in-frame ones, dropping some. V and J calls and clone size are as listed in that table; D and trimming were resolved from the DNA. This table holds some 31,000 clones, over 75% found once. The data derive from a study of blood T cell repertoires in COVID-19. About the study: Acute-phase and convalescent COVID-19 samples originated in the United States, Italy and Spain. PBMCs, B-cell-depleted T cells, or T cells were the source of the cDNA or gDNA that made up the material.

Germline V gene sequence: CDR1 MDHEN, CDR2 SYDVKM. This CDR3 has 14 amino acids. V lost 6 bases to trimming and J lost 5 bases; unmatched junction nucleotides: 4. The specimen sequenced was peripheral blood. The TCR originated in a woman in her 70s with active or convalescent COVID-19. The chain combines TRBV28 with TRBJ1-4, with 9 positions matching TRBD1. The DNA for the CDR3 is TGTGCCAGCAGGCTGGGACAGGGAAATGAAAAACTGTTTTTT. Its protein product is CASRLGQGNEKLFF.